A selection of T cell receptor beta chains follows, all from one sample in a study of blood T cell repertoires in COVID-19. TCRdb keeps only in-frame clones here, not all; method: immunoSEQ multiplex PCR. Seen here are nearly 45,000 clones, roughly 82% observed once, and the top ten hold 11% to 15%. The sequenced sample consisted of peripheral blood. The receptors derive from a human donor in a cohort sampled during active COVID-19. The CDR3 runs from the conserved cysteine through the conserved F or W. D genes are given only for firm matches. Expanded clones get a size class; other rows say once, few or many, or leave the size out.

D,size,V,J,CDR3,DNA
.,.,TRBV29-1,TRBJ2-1,CSAVYNEQFF,TGCAGCGCCGTCTACAATGAGCAGTTCTTC
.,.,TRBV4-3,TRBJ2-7,CASSQVWAPSYEQYF,TGCGCCAGCAGCCAAGTCTGGGCGCCAAGCTACGAGCAGTACTTC
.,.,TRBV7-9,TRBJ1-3,CASSTDRAQGNTIYF,TGTGCCAGCAGCACAGACAGAGCGCAGGGAAACACCATATATTTT
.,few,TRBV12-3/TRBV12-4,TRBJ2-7,CASSLTGEQYF,TGTGCCAGCAGTCTTACAGGCGAGCAGTACTTC
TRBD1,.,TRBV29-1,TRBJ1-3,CSVETGGSGNTIYF,TGCAGCGTTGAAACAGGGGGAAGTGGAAACACCATATATTTT
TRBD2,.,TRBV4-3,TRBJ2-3,CASSPPPLAGTDTQYF,TGCGCCAGCAGCCCCCCCCCACTAGCGGGAACAGATACGCAGTATTTT
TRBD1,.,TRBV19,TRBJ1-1,CASRPRQGVGAEAFF,TGTGCCAGTAGGCCAAGACAGGGCGTGGGGGCTGAAGCTTTCTTT
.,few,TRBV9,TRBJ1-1,CASSFTGRTEAFF,TGTGCCAGCAGCTTCACTGGGAGGACTGAAGCTTTCTTT
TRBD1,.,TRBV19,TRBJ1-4,CASSTRGHGEKLFF,TGTGCCAGTAGTACCAGGGGGCATGGCGAAAAACTGTTTTTT
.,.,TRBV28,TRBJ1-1,CASRTLPGYTEAFF,TGTGCCAGCAGGACCCTCCCAGGGTACACTGAAGCTTTCTTT
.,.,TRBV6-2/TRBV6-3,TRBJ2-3,CASSPRGNTDTQYF,TGTGCCAGCAGTCCCCGGGGTAACACAGATACGCAGTATTTT
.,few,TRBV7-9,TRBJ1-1,CASSLYTGNTEAFF,TGTGCCAGCAGCTTATACACGGGGAACACTGAAGCTTTCTTT
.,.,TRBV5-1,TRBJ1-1,CASSLSGSSGTEAFF,TGCGCCAGCAGCTTGTCTGGCAGCTCGGGGACTGAAGCTTTCTTT
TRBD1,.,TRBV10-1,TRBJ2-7,CASSEGGGQGYEQYF,TGCGCCAGCAGTGAAGGAGGGGGACAGGGATACGAGCAGTACTTC
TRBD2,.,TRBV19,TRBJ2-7,CASSPLAGVNEQYF,TGTGCCAGTAGTCCTCTTGCGGGAGTAAACGAGCAGTACTTC
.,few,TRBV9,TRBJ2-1,CASSGQGLNEQFF,TGTGCCAGCAGCGGGCAGGGTTTAAATGAGCAGTTCTTC
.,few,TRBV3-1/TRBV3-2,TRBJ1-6,CASSPPGREPNSPLHF,TGTGCCAGCAGCCCCCCCGGGAGGGAGCCCAATTCACCCCTCCACTTT
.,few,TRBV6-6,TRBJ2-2,CASSPGRFTGELFF,TGTGCCAGCAGCCCCGGCAGGTTCACCGGGGAGCTGTTTTTT
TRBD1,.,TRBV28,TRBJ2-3,CASSSGQVLLDTQYF,TGTGCCAGCAGCTCCGGACAGGTTCTTCTGGATACGCAGTATTTT
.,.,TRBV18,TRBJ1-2,CASSPDGGNGYTF,TGTGCCAGCTCACCAGACGGGGGGAATGGCTACACCTTC
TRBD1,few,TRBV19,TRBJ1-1,CASSTERTGSTEAFF,TGTGCCAGTAGTACGGAACGGACAGGGTCCACTGAAGCTTTCTTT
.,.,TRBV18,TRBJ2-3,CASSPTKQGADTQYF,TGTGCCAGCTCACCAACGAAACAGGGAGCAGATACGCAGTATTTT
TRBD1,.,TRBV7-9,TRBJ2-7,CASSYGQVYEQYF,TGTGCCAGCAGCTACGGACAGGTCTACGAGCAGTACTTC
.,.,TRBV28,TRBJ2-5,CASSLRWGEQETQYF,TGTGCCAGCAGTTTGAGGTGGGGGGAGCAAGAGACCCAGTACTTC
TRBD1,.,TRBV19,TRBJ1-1,CASSGQGAGDTEAFF,TGTGCCAGTAGTGGACAGGGGGCGGGGGACACTGAAGCTTTCTTT
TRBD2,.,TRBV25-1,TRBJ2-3,CASSAWREREDTQYF,TGTGCCAGCAGTGCGTGGCGGGAGCGGGAAGATACGCAGTATTTT
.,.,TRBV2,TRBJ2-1,CASSERVWSSADNEQFF,TGTGCCAGCAGTGAAAGGGTTTGGAGTAGCGCCGACAATGAGCAGTTCTTC
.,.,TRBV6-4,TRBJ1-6,CASSEEAGVSPLHF,TGTGCCAGCAGTGAAGAGGCAGGGGTATCACCCCTCCACTTT
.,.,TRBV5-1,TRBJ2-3,CASSPRHDTQYF,TGCGCCAGCAGCCCCAGACATGATACGCAGTATTTT
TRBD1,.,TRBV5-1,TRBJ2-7,CASSLGGQQSYEQYF,TGCGCCAGCAGCTTGGGGGGACAGCAATCCTACGAGCAGTACTTC
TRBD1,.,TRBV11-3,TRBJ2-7,CASSLDPRTGRRNEQYF,TGTGCCAGCAGCTTAGATCCGAGGACAGGGAGGAGAAACGAGCAGTACTTC
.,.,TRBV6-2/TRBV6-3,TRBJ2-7,CASSLHQGSYEQYF,TGTGCCAGCAGTTTACACCAGGGGTCCTACGAGCAGTACTTC
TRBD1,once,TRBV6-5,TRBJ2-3,CASRDRADTQYF,TGTGCCAGCCGGGACAGGGCAGATACGCAGTATTTT
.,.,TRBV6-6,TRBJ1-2,CASSSSPGPSYTF,TGTGCCAGCAGTTCCTCTCCGGGTCCGAGCTACACCTTC
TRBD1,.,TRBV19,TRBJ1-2,CASSKASGTAVYGYTF,TGTGCCAGTAGTAAAGCCTCCGGGACAGCAGTATATGGCTACACCTTC